The 22 T cell receptor beta chains below were found in one sample sequenced in a study of T cell changes during pregnancy in multiple sclerosis. This table comes from immunoSEQ multiplex PCR, and its TCRdb copy is limited to in-frame clones, with some not included. This table has about 16,000 clones, around 96% appearing once. Sequencing was performed on peripheral blood, taken in the third trimester of pregnancy. These receptors were obtained from a female donor with multiple sclerosis, enrolled in a pregnancy study.

The V gene is TRBV19, the J gene TRBJ2-2; TRBD1 matches 7 bases. The CDR3 spans 14 residues. Losses at the gene ends were 6 bases for V and 2 bases for J; bases not matched to a gene: 3. Germline-derived CDR1 and CDR2 are LNHDA and SQIVND (reference sequence). In nucleotides, the CDR3 is TGTGCCAGTAGGAACAGGGGAAACACCGGGGAGCTGTTTTTT. Amino acids: CASRNRGNTGELFF.

This chain joins TRBV19 and TRBJ1-4; no firm D call. The CDR3 is 14 amino acids. Trimming removed 8 bases at V and 7 bases at J, with 17 bases between. Germline CDR1 is LNHDA and CDR2 is SQIVND (reference sequence). The CDR3 reads CASALGQAGEKLFF. Written as DNA, the CDR3 is TGTGCCAGTGCCTTAGGGCAGGCGGGTGAAAAACTGTTTTTT.

The chain couples TRBV28 to TRBJ1-2; weak D call: TRBD1 (6 bases). V lost 10 bases to trimming and J lost 6 bases, with 27 bases between them. This CDR3 region has 16 residues. Germline lookup yields CDR1 MDHEN and CDR2 SYDVKM. The CDR3 protein is CATPQHRELPQDGYTF. CDR3 DNA sequence: TGTGCCACCCCCCAACACAGGGAATTGCCCCAAGATGGCTACACCTTC.

The CDR3 DNA follows: TGTGCCAGCTCATCCGGACAGGTCCTCTACGAGCAGTACTTC. This translates into CASSSGQVLYEQYF. V usage is TRBV18 and J usage is TRBJ2-7, with 7 positions matching TRBD1. V was pared by 5 bases and J by 3 bases, with 7 bases of the junction left unmatched. The CDR3 has 14 amino acids. Germline CDR1 is KGHSH and CDR2 is LQKENI.

This chain links TRBV28 with TRBJ2-3; D is unresolved. Trimming removed 8 bases at V and 3 bases at J, with 6 bases between. Germline lookup yields CDR1 MDHEN and CDR2 SYDVKM. This CDR3 spans 11 amino acids. The CDR3 DNA sequence: TGTGCCAGCCTTAGAACAGATACGCAGTATTTT. Residues: CASLRTDTQYF.

The chain uses TRBV6-1 and TRBJ1-5; D call uncertain. V was shortened by 2 bases and J by 0 bases, with 8 bases between the two germline ends. Germline V gene sequence: CDR1 MNHNS, CDR2 SASEGT. The CDR3 consists of 15 residues. CDR3 DNA sequence: TGTGCCAGCAGTGAACTAGGCAGTAGCAATCAGCCCCAGCATTTT. Protein product: CASSELGSSNQPQHF.

The chain combines TRBV27 with TRBJ2-5; TRBD2 agrees at 7 bases. J was trimmed by 5 bases and V by 6 bases; bases with no gene match: 12. The CDR3 has 15 amino acids. The germline V gene encodes CDR1 MNHEY and CDR2 SMNVEV (reference sequence). The CDR3 DNA sequence: TGTGCCAGCAGGACTTTCCTCGCGGGAGTCGAGACCCAGTACTTC. It codes for CASRTFLAGVETQYF.

The V gene is TRBV19, the J gene TRBJ2-2; D is possibly TRBD2 (5 bases). The germline gives CDR1 LNHDA, CDR2 SQIVND (reference sequence). The CDR3 is 15 residues long. V was trimmed by 10 bases and J by 6 bases, leaving 21 bases between them. The CDR3 sequence: CATRGSDLKAGELFF. CDR3 DNA: TGTGCCACCCGGGGATCCGACCTCAAGGCCGGGGAGCTGTTTTTT.

This clone was detected once. The V and J genes are TRBV27 and TRBJ2-1, with 8 bases aligning to TRBD2. The ends lost 3 bases at V and 1 base at J; junction bases unmatched: 8. This CDR3 has 17 amino acids. Germline lookup yields CDR1 MNHEY and CDR2 SMNVEV (reference sequence). The CDR3 loop is CASSLPGSGSSYNEQFF. DNA of the CDR3: TGTGCCAGCAGTTTGCCCGGGAGCGGGAGTTCCTACAATGAGCAGTTCTTC.

The chain carries TRBV6-6 and TRBJ1-5; D gene uncertain. The CDR3 has 13 residues. The germline V gene has CDR1 MNHNY and CDR2 SVGAGI (reference sequence). Trimming took off 1 base at V and 7 bases at J, with 8 bases between the two ends. The CDR3 sequence: CASSYFREQPQHF. DNA for the CDR3: TGTGCCAGCAGTTACTTTCGGGAGCAGCCCCAGCATTTT.

This clone has a single count. The chain is built from TRBV7-2 and TRBJ1-1; no clear D gene. The CDR3 spans 15 residues. V lost 2 bases to trimming and J lost 4 bases, with 14 bases between them. Germline V CDR1 and CDR2: SGHTA, FQGNSA. Here the CDR3 DNA reads TGTGCCAGCAGCTTAATGGGAGCGGTAGGCACTGAAGCTTTCTTT. It yields the protein CASSLMGAVGTEAFF.

The J gene is TRBJ1-3, the V gene TRBV11-2; D is unclear. The germline gives CDR1 SGHAT, CDR2 FQNNGV. This CDR3 has 15 residues. Trimming took 3 bases from V and 3 from J, leaving 12 bases between them. The CDR3 loop reads CASSLRSLHGNTIYF. CDR3 bases: TGTGCCAGCAGCTTGAGGTCTCTACATGGAAACACCATATATTTT. Combining the CDR3 with reference TRBV11-2 and TRBJ1-3 gives the whole variable domain EAGVAQSPRYKIIEKRQSVAFWCNPISGHATLYWYQQILGQGPKLLIQFQNNGVVDDSQLPKDRFSAERLKGVDSTLKIQPAKLEDSAVYLCASSLRSLHGNTIYFGEGSWLTVV.

The chain uses TRBV5-4 and TRBJ2-1, with TRBD1 identical over 11 bases. Looked up from germline, CDR1 is SGHNT and CDR2 is YYREEE (reference sequence). CDR3 size: 17 residues. The ends lost 7 bases at V and 7 bases at J; junction bases unmatched: 16. The DNA for the CDR3 is TGTGCCAGCCCGAGCGGTTCCGGGACAGGGGGTAGGAATGAGCAGTTCTTC. Its translation: CASPSGSGTGGRNEQFF.

This clone was picked up one time. In the same sample, other DNA sequences code for this CDR3. The rearrangement joins TRBV10-3 to TRBJ2-7; TRBD2 matches at 11 bases. The CDR3 runs to 15 residues. Unmatched junction bases numbered 6, after V lost 6 bases and J lost 2 bases. Germline V gives CDR1 ENHRY, CDR2 SYGVKD. Here the CDR3 reads CAISTGTSGPYEQYF. The CDR3 DNA sequence: TGTGCCATCAGCACTGGGACTAGCGGTCCCTACGAGCAGTACTTC.

This chain links TRBV11-2 with TRBJ2-5, with TRBD2 matching 8 bases. CDR1 SGHAT and CDR2 FQNNGV come from the germline V gene. Trimming at V came to 4 bases and at J to 3 bases, leaving 13 bases not matched to a gene. The CDR3 consists of 17 residues. The CDR3 nucleotides read TGTGCCAGCAGCTCCCCCCGTGGCGGGAGGACTGAAGAGACCCAGTACTTC. Translation gives CASSSPRGGRTEETQYF. The entire variable domain, with the rest obtained from reference TRBV11-2 and TRBJ2-5, is as follows: EAGVAQSPRYKIIEKRQSVAFWCNPISGHATLYWYQQILGQGPKLLIQFQNNGVVDDSQLPKDRFSAERLKGVDSTLKIQPAKLEDSAVYLCASSSPRGGRTEETQYFGPGTRLLVL.

The chain recombines TRBV19 with TRBJ2-7; TRBD2 aligns across 11 bases. J was trimmed by 5 bases and V by 3 bases; bases with no gene match: 6. Germline lookup yields CDR1 LNHDA and CDR2 SQIVND (reference sequence). The CDR3 runs to 15 residues. The CDR3 coding sequence is TGTGCCAGTAGTATTAGCGGGAGGGCCGTCAACGAGCAGTACTTC. This encodes CASSISGRAVNEQYF.

V is TRBV29-1 and J is TRBJ2-3, with 9 bases identical to TRBD1. J lost 1 base, V lost 7 bases, and 12 bases had no gene match. The germline V gene encodes CDR1 SQVTM and CDR2 ANQGSEA. The CDR3 sequence is 16 residues long. DNA of the CDR3: TGCAGCGCCACAGCGGGCCGGGACAGGGGCACAGATACGCAGTATTTT. Protein product: CSATAGRDRGTDTQYF.

This rearrangement joins TRBV2 to TRBJ2-5; D unresolved. The closer fit of TRBJ2-7 to the DNA end suggests the J call may be wrong. CDR1 and CDR2 (germline): SNHLY, FYNNEI. The CDR3 is 10 residues long. The CDR3 here is CASKAYEQYF. DNA for the CDR3: TGTGCCAGCAAAGCCTACGAGCAGTACTTC.

This clone was seen only once. The chain carries TRBV7-6 and TRBJ2-2, with TRBD2 matching over 8 bases. The V and J ends lost 3 bases and 5 bases, in that order; junction bases with no gene match: 2. The CDR3 extends over 14 amino acids. Germline CDR1 reads SGHVS; CDR2 reads FNYEAQ. The CDR3 reads CASSLGLETGELFF. CDR3 DNA: TGTGCCAGCAGCTTGGGACTAGAGACCGGGGAGCTGTTTTTT.

The rearrangement uses TRBV28 and TRBJ2-2, with D uncertain. Germline CDR1 is MDHEN and CDR2 is SYDVKM. The CDR3 totals 12 residues. Trimming left V 8 bases short and J 1 base short, with 5 bases between. The CDR3 nucleotides read TGTGCCAGCCGCGAGAACACCGGGGAGCTGTTTTTT. This sequence encodes CASRENTGELFF.

The CDR3 is CASSVGEEVNYGYTF. The DNA for the CDR3 is TGTGCCAGCAGCGTAGGAGAGGAGGTAAACTATGGCTACACCTTC. This chain links TRBV9 with TRBJ1-2; D is unclear. V was trimmed by 0 bases and J by 2 bases, leaving 11 bases between them. The CDR3 is made up of 15 amino acids. Per germline, CDR1 SGDLS and CDR2 YYNGEE.

The chain recombines TRBV7-2 with TRBJ1-2; D is possibly TRBD1 (6 bases). The CDR3 contains 18 residues. CDR1 SGHTA and CDR2 FQGNSA come from the germline V gene. V was trimmed by 1 base and J by 2 bases, leaving 20 bases between them. DNA for the CDR3: TGTGCCAGCAGCTTAGACCGGCAGTTTACTAGGGGGAACTATGGCTACACCTTC. Protein product: CASSLDRQFTRGNYGYTF.